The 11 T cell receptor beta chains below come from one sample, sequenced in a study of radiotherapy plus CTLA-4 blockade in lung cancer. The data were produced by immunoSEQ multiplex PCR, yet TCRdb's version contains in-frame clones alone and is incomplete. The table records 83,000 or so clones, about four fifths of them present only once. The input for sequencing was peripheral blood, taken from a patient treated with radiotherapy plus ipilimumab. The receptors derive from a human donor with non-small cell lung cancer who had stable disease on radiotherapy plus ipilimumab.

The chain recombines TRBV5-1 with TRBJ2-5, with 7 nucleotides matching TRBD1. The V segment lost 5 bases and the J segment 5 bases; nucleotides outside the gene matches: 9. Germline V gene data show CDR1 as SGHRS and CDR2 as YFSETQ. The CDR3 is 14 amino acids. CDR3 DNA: TGCGCCAGCAGTAGACAGGGTTTGAGGGAGACCCAGTACTTC. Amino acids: CASSRQGLRETQYF.

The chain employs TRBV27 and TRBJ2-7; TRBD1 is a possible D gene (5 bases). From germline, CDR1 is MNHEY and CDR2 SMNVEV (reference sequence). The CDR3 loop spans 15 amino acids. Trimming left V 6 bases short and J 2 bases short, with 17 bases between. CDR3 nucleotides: TGTGCCAGCAGCCCGAATGGACAATCTCCCTACGAGCAGTACTTC. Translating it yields CASSPNGQSPYEQYF.

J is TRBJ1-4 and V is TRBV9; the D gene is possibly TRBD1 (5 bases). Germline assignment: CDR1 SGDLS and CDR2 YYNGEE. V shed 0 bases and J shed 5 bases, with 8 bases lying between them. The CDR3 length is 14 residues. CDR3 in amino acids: CASSVGQGNEKLFF. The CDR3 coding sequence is TGTGCCAGCAGCGTAGGCCAGGGCAATGAAAAACTGTTTTTT. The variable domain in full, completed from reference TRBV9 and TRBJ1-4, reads DSGVTQTPKHLITATGQRVTLRCSPRSGDLSVYWYQQSLDQGLQFLIQYYNGEERAKGNILERFSAQQFPDLHSELNLSSLELGDSALYFCASSVGQGNEKLFFGSGTQLSVL.

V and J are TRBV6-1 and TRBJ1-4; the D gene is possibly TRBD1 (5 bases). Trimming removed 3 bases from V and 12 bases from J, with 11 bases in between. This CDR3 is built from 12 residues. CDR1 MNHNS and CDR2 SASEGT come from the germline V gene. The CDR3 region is CASSEAWGELFF. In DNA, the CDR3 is TGTGCCAGCAGTGAGGCTTGGGGGGAACTGTTTTTT.

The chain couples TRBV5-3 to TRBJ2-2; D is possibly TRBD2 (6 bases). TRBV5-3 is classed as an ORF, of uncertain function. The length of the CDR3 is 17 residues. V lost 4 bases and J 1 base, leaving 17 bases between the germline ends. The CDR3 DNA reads TGTGCCAGAAGCGGGCCGCTTAGGCGGGGGAACACCGGGGAGCTGTTTTTT. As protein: CARSGPLRRGNTGELFF.

This CDR3 is CASSSYRDTEAFF. CDR3 sequence (DNA): TGTGCCAGCAGTAGCTACAGAGACACTGAAGCTTTCTTT. The V call is TRBV6-1, the J call TRBJ1-1; D is undetermined. The CDR3 spans 13 residues. Germline values: CDR1 MNHNS, CDR2 SASEGT. V was shortened by 5 bases and J by 3 bases, with 10 bases between the two germline ends.

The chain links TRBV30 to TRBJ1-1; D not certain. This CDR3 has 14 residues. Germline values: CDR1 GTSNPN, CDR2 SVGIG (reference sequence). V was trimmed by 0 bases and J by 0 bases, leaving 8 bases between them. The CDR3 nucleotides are TGTGCCTGGAGTGTACGTCAACTGAACACTGAAGCTTTCTTT. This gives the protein CAWSVRQLNTEAFF.

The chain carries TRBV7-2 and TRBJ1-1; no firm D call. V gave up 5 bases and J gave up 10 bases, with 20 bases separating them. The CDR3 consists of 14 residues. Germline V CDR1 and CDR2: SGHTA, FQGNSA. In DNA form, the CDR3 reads TGTGCCAGCAGCCACCTCCCGAGGGAGATAATAGCTTTCTTT. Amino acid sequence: CASSHLPREIIAFF.

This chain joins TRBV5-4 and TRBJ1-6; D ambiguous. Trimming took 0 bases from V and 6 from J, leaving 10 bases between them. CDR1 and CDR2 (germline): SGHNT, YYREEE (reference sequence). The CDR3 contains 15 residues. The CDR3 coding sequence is TGTGCCAGCAGCTTGGGGCAGTTCGGTAATTCACCCCTCCACTTT. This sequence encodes CASSLGQFGNSPLHF.

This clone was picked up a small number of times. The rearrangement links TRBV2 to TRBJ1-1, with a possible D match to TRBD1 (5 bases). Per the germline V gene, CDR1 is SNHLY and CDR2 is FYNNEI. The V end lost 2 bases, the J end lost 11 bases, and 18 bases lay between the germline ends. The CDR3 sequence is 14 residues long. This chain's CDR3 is CASSESRESREAFF. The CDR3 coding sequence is TGTGCCAGCAGTGAATCCAGGGAGAGTAGAGAGGCTTTCTTT.

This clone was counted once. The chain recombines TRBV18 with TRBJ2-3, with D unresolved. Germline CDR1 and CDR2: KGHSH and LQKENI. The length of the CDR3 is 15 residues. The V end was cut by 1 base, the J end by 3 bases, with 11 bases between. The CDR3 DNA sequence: TGTGCCAGCTCACCACTTGCACAGTCAACAGATACGCAGTATTTT. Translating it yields CASSPLAQSTDTQYF.